Below are 12 T cell receptor beta chains sequenced from a single sample in a study of blood T cell repertoires in COVID-19. Sequenced by immunoSEQ multiplex PCR; TCRdb stores in-frame clones only, minus some. The sample holds about 190,000 clones, roughly 88% seen once. Input material: peripheral blood. Every receptor here comes from a woman aged 40-49 years who had recovered from COVID-19.

The CDR3 region is CASSIKAGAYGYTF. In nucleotides, the CDR3 is TGTGCCAGTAGTATTAAGGCAGGGGCCTATGGCTACACCTTC. The chain joins TRBV19 to TRBJ1-2, with D perhaps TRBD1 (6 bases). The germline gives CDR1 LNHDA, CDR2 SQIVND (reference sequence). V was cut by 3 bases and J by 4 bases, with 12 bases left in between. This CDR3 is 14 amino acids long.

The chain links TRBV27 to TRBJ2-1; 14 bases map to TRBD2. Unmatched junction bases numbered 7, after V lost 4 bases and J lost 8 bases. The CDR3 consists of 16 residues. In germline, CDR1 is MNHEY, CDR2 SMNVEV (reference sequence). The CDR3 protein is CASSSGTSGRADEQFF. CDR3 sequence (DNA): TGTGCCAGCAGTTCTGGGACTAGCGGGAGAGCAGATGAGCAGTTCTTC.

The chain employs TRBV18 and TRBJ2-7; TRBD1 matches 7 bases. The J segment lost 0 bases and the V segment lost 5 bases, leaving 4 bases of the junction unmatched. CDR1 KGHSH and CDR2 LQKENI come from the germline V gene. The CDR3 loop spans 14 amino acids. The chain's CDR3 is CASSSTGSSYEQYF. Here the CDR3 DNA reads TGTGCCAGCTCATCGACAGGGAGCTCCTACGAGCAGTACTTC. The full variable domain, with the rest looked up from reference TRBV18 and TRBJ2-7, is NAGVMQNPRHLVRRRGQEARLRCSPMKGHSHVYWYRQLPEEGLKFMVYLQKENIIDESGMPKERFSAEFPKEGPSILRIQQVVRGDSAAYFCASSSTGSSYEQYFGPGTRLTVT.

V is TRBV6-5 and J is TRBJ1-2; D remains unclear. Germline V gene sequence: CDR1 MNHEY, CDR2 SVGAGI. Trimming took off 7 bases at V and 3 bases at J, with 6 bases between the two ends. This CDR3 is 11 amino acids long. CDR3 amino acids: CASTQDYGYTF. As DNA, the CDR3 is TGTGCCAGCACCCAGGACTATGGCTACACCTTC.

This chain connects TRBV28 to TRBJ2-5, with 7 nucleotides matching TRBD2. V shed 0 bases and J 4 bases; nucleotides not matched to a gene: 2. CDR1 and CDR2 (germline): MDHEN, SYDVKM. The CDR3 runs to 14 residues. CDR3 sequence: CASSLWGGRETQYF. In DNA, the CDR3 is TGTGCCAGCAGTTTATGGGGCGGGAGAGAGACCCAGTACTTC.

The J gene is TRBJ2-7, the V gene TRBV18; D gene unclear. The CDR3 totals 14 residues. The germline V gene encodes CDR1 KGHSH and CDR2 LQKENI. V lost 3 bases to trimming and J lost 5 bases, with 14 bases between them. The CDR3 sequence: CASSPQSLLNEQYF. As DNA, the CDR3 is TGTGCCAGCTCACCCCAGTCCCTCCTGAACGAGCAGTACTTC.

This clone was observed a handful of times. This rearrangement joins TRBV27 to TRBJ1-6; 9 nucleotides line up with TRBD1. Germline values: CDR1 MNHEY, CDR2 SMNVEV (reference sequence). The V segment lost 4 bases and the J segment 14 bases; nucleotides outside the gene matches: 6. The CDR3 is made up of 13 amino acids. CDR3 region: CASSSTGGLTLHF. In DNA, the CDR3 is TGTGCCAGCAGTTCAACAGGGGGCCTAACCCTCCACTTT.

The chain joins TRBV2 to TRBJ2-2; the match to TRBD2 covers 14 bases. There are 17 residues in the CDR3. Trimming removed 7 bases from V and 7 bases from J; junction bases left unmatched: 11. Germline lookup yields CDR1 SNHLY and CDR2 FYNNEI. The CDR3 DNA sequence: TGTGCCAGCACTGGGACTAGCGGGAGTCTCGCTGGCGGGGAGCTGTTTTTT. Translating gives CASTGTSGSLAGGELFF. Together with reference TRBV2 and TRBJ2-2, the CDR3 gives the full variable domain: EPEVTQTPSHQVTQMGQEVILRCVPISNHLYFYWYRQILGQKVEFLVSFYNNEISEKSEIFDDQFSVERPDGSNFTLKIRSTKLEDSAMYFCASTGTSGSLAGGELFFGEGSRLTVL.

This clone is a singleton in its sample. V gene TRBV5-1 combines with J gene TRBJ2-7; 11 nucleotides match TRBD1. Germline lookup yields CDR1 SGHRS and CDR2 YFSETQ. The CDR3 totals 16 residues. Unmatched junction bases numbered 5, after V lost 1 base and J lost 2 bases. CDR3 residues: CASSLWGQGGTYEQYF. CDR3 in DNA: TGCGCCAGCAGCTTGTGGGGACAGGGGGGAACCTACGAGCAGTACTTC.

CDR3 sequence (DNA): TGTGCCATCAGTGACAGACAGAGCAATCAGCCCCAGCATTTT. Protein sequence: CAISDRQSNQPQHF. The chain links TRBV10-3 to TRBJ1-5; D perhaps matches TRBD1 (5 bases). V was shortened by 3 bases and J by 1 base, with 7 bases between the two germline ends. This CDR3 spans 14 amino acids. Germline assignment: CDR1 ENHRY and CDR2 SYGVKD.

V usage is TRBV19 and J usage is TRBJ2-1, with 11 bases aligning to TRBD2. Germline values: CDR1 LNHDA, CDR2 SQIVND (reference sequence). V lost 5 bases to trimming and J lost 1 base; unmatched junction nucleotides: 16. This CDR3 has 20 residues. The CDR3 bases are TGTGCCAGTAGTCCACGTACCTTGTTGATAGCGGGAGGGTCCTACAATGAGCAGTTCTTC. Protein: CASSPRTLLIAGGSYNEQFF.

This clone was recorded a few times. V usage is TRBV27 and J usage is TRBJ1-6; TRBD1 matches 8 bases. The CDR3 consists of 14 residues. Germline CDR1 MNHEY, CDR2 SMNVEV (reference sequence). Trimming took 5 bases from V and 8 from J; bases not matched to a gene: 5. The CDR3 DNA reads as TGTGCCAGCAGTCGGGACAGGTCCGATTCACCCCTCCACTTT. It yields the protein CASSRDRSDSPLHF.